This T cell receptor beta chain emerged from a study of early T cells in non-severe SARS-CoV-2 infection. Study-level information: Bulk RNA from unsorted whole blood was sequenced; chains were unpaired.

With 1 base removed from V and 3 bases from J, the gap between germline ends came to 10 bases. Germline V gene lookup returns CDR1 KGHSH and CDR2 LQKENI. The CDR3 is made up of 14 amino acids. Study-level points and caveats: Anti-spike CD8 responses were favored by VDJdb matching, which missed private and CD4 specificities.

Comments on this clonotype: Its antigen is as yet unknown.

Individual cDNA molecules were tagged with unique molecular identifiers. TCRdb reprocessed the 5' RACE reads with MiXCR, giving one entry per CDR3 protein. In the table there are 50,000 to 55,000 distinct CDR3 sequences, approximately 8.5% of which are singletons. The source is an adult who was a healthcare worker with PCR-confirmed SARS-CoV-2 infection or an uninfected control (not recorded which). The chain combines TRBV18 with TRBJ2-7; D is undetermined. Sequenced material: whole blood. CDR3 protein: CASSPLKGFYEQYF. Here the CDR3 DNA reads TGTGCCAGCTCACCACTCAAGGGTTTCTACGAGCAGTACTTC.